The rows below give T cell receptor beta chains drawn from one sample of a study of CD8+CD57+ T cells in acquired aplastic anemia. TCRdb used MiXCR to reprocess the reads, holding one entry per CDR3 protein. The sample records 200,000 to 300,000 distinct CDR3 sequences, approximately 45% being singletons. Input material: sorted CD4+, CD8+, or CD8+CD57+ T cells (not recorded which) from PBMCs. The receptors here all came from a human donor with aplastic anemia. The CDR3 runs from the conserved cysteine through the conserved F or W. D genes are given only for firm matches. Clone size is shown for a subset of rows, as once, few, many or a class of expanded clone.

D gene	V gene	J gene	clone size	CDR3 protein	CDR3 DNA
-	TRBV9	TRBJ2-3	-	CASSQDLPGSPTDTRYF	TGCGCCAGCAGCCAAGATTTGCCGGGGTCCCCCACAGATACGCGGTATTTT
-	TRBV6-4	TRBJ2-3	many	CASSGTWGRTDTQYF	TGTGCCAGCAGTGGGACATGGGGGCGCACAGATACGCAGTATTTT
-	TRBV4-3	TRBJ2-7	many	CASSQDWAGSANEQYF	TGCGCCAGCAGCCAAGATTGGGCAGGGTCCGCCAACGAGCAGTACTTC
TRBD1	TRBV5-1	TRBJ2-7	many	CASSGGEGQGAYEQYF	TGCGCCAGCAGCGGGGGGGAGGGACAGGGCGCCTACGAGCAGTACTTC
-	TRBV13	TRBJ2-2	many	CASSLAGGLNTGELFF	TGTGCCAGCAGCTTAGCTGGCGGGCTAAACACCGGGGAGCTGTTTTTT
TRBD1	TRBV29-1	TRBJ2-5	once	CSVELGQEPKTQYF	TGCAGCGTTGAATTGGGACAGGAACCGAAGACCCAGTACTTC
-	TRBV7-2	TRBJ1-3	many	CARAGCLPGNTIYF	TGTGCCAGGGCAGGGTGCCTCCCTGGAAACACCATATATTTT
TRBD1	TRBV20-1	TRBJ2-6	-	CSAPTGAGANVLTF	TGCAGTGCTCCAACAGGGGCTGGGGCCAACGTCCTGACTTTC
TRBD2	TRBV7-9	TRBJ2-3	-	CASSSRTSGTGTQYF	TGTGCCAGCAGCTCCCGGACTAGCGGGACAGGTACGCAGTATTTT
-	TRBV2	TRBJ1-1	few	CASGTTYIMNTEAFF	TGTGCCAGCGGGACGACATACATCATGAACACTGAAGCTTTCTTT
TRBD1	TRBV19	TRBJ2-7	-	CASSPSGRTGLEQYF	TGTGCCAGTAGTCCGTCCGGACGGACAGGGTTGGAGCAGTACTTC
-	TRBV28	TRBJ1-2	-	CATSSAGNYGYTF	TGTGCCACCAGCAGTGCGGGTAACTATGGCTACACCTTC
-	TRBV24-1	TRBJ1-3	once	CATSDNSGNTIYF	TGTGCCACCAGTGATAACTCTGGAAACACCATATATTTT
-	TRBV25-1	TRBJ1-1	once	CASSKQGYTEAFF	TGTGCCAGCAGTAAACAGGGATACACTGAAGCTTTCTTT
-	TRBV20-1	TRBJ2-1	many	CSASRDGLSYNEQFF	TGCAGTGCTAGCCGGGACGGGCTCTCCTACAATGAGCAGTTCTTC
TRBD2	TRBV15	TRBJ2-3	many	CATSRDGTSGTPMDTQYF	TGTGCCACCAGCAGAGATGGCACTAGCGGGACTCCTATGGATACGCAGTATTTT
TRBD2	TRBV7-8	TRBJ2-1	-	CASSLRGGLAGVSRDLNEQFF	TGTGCCAGCAGCTTGAGGGGGGGGCTAGCGGGAGTCTCCAGAGACCTCAATGAGCAGTTCTTC
TRBD1	TRBV7-8	TRBJ2-7	once	CASSFHPDGTALSDEQYF	TGTGCCAGCAGCTTTCATCCAGACGGGACAGCCCTTTCCGACGAGCAGTACTTC
TRBD2	TRBV20-1	TRBJ2-5	-	CSARDLWRGGLGETQYF	TGCAGTGCTAGAGATCTGTGGCGGGGGGGTTTAGGAGAGACCCAGTACTTC
-	TRBV7-9	TRBJ2-1	-	CASSSQGSGNEQFF	TGTGCCAGCAGCAGCCAGGGTTCGGGCAATGAGCAGTTCTTC
-	TRBV5-1	TRBJ2-5	-	CASSPGMAGKGLGETQYF	TGCGCCAGCAGCCCGGGCATGGCAGGGAAAGGGTTGGGAGAGACCCAGTACTTC
TRBD2	TRBV24-1	TRBJ2-3	-	CATSDTQRERNTDTQYF	TGTGCCACCAGTGATACCCAGCGGGAGAGGAACACAGATACGCAGTATTTT
TRBD1	TRBV5-8	TRBJ2-7	once	CASSRGTGEFSYEQYF	TGTGCCAGCAGCCGCGGGACAGGGGAATTCTCCTACGAGCAGTACTTC
-	TRBV7-2	TRBJ2-7	-	CAGSLMGEGEQYF	TGTGCCGGCAGCTTAATGGGGGAAGGCGAGCAGTACTTC
TRBD1	TRBV7-2	TRBJ1-6	-	CASSLATQGTLHF	TGTGCCAGCAGCTTAGCGACACAGGGGACCCTCCACTTT
-	TRBV20-1	TRBJ1-2	-	CSARPVDRSLNYGYTF	TGCAGTGCTAGGCCGGTAGACAGATCCTTAAACTATGGCTACACCTTC
TRBD1	TRBV20-1	TRBJ2-7	-	CSARTISGQGVDEQYF	TGCAGTGCTAGAACCATATCTGGACAGGGGGTCGACGAGCAGTACTTC
-	TRBV5-1	TRBJ1-5	-	CASSLQGGNQPQHF	TGTGCCAGCAGTTTGCAGGGTGGCAATCAGCCCCAGCATTTT
-	TRBV19	TRBJ1-2	-	CASTTLRGTINGYTF	TGTGCCAGTACCACTCTCAGGGGAACAATTAATGGCTACACCTTC